What follows is one T cell receptor beta chain and its context. V was pared by 7 bases and J by 1 base, with 10 bases of the junction left unmatched. In germline, CDR1 is MNHNY, CDR2 SVGAGI (reference sequence). There are 16 residues in the CDR3. Clones were sequenced by immunoSEQ multiplex PCR, and TCRdb holds only the in-frame ones, with some missing. The table has 95,000 to 150,000 clones, approximately 83% seen once; the top ten hold 4% to 5%. This specimen comes from a study of blood T cell repertoires in COVID-19. The V and J genes are TRBV6-6 and TRBJ1-3, with 7 bases that match TRBD1. This sequence was found in a woman in her seventies with acute or convalescent COVID-19. Sample: peripheral blood. The CDR3 loop is CASTPAGTVSGNTIYF. The CDR3 region has the DNA TGTGCCAGCACCCCCGCCGGGACAGTGTCTGGAAACACCATATATTTT.